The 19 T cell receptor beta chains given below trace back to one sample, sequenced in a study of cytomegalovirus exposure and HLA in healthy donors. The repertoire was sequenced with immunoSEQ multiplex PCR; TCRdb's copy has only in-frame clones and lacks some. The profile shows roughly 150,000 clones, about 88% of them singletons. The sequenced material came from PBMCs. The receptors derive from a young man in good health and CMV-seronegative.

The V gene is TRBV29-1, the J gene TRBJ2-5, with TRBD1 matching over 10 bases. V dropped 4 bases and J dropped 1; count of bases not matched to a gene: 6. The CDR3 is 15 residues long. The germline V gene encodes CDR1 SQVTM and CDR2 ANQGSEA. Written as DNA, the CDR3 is TGCAGCGTTGTGCGGACAGGGGGACTCCAAGAGACCCAGTACTTC. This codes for CSVVRTGGLQETQYF.

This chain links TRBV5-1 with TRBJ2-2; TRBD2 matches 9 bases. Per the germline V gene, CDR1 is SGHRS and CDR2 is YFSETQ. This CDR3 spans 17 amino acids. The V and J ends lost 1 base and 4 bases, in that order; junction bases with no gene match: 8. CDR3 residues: CASSLSSGKVGTGELFF. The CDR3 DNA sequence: TGCGCCAGCAGCTTGTCTAGCGGGAAAGTCGGCACCGGGGAGCTGTTTTTT.

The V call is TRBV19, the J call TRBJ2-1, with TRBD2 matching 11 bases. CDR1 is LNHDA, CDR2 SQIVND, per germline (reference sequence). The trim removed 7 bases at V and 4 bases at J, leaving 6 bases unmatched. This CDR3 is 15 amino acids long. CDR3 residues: CASTVAGGLYNEQFF. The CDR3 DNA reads TGTGCCAGTACCGTAGCGGGGGGGCTTTACAATGAGCAGTTCTTC.

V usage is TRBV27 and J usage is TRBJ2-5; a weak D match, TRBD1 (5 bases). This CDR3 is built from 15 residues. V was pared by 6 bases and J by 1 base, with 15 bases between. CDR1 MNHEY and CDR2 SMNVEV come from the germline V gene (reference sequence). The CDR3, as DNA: TGTGCCAGCAGCCCCCCCGACAGCGTCCAAGAGACCCAGTACTTC. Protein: CASSPPDSVQETQYF.

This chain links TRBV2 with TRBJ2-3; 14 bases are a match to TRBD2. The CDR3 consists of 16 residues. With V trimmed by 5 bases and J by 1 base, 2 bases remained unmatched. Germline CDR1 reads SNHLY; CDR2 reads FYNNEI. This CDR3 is CASSKTSGGGTDTQYF. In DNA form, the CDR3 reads TGTGCCAGCAGTAAGACTAGCGGGGGGGGCACAGATACGCAGTATTTT.

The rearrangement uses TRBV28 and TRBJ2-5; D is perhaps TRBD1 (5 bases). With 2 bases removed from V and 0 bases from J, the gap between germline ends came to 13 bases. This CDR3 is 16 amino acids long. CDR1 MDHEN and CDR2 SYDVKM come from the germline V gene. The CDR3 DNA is TGTGCCAGCAGTTTAGCGGCAGGGATAGACCAAGAGACCCAGTACTTC. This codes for CASSLAAGIDQETQYF.

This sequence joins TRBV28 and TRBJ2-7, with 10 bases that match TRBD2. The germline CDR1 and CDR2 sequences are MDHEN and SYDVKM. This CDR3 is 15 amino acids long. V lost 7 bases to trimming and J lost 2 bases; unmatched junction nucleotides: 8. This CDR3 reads CASMNSGGWPYEQYV. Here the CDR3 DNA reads TGTGCCAGCATGAATAGCGGGGGGTGGCCCTACGAGCAGTACGTC.

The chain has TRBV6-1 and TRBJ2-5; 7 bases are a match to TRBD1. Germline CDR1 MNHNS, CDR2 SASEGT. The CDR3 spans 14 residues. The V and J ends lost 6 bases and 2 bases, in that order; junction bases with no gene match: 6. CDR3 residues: CASSRDRVQETQYF. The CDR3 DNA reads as TGTGCCAGCAGCCGTGACAGGGTACAAGAGACCCAGTACTTC.

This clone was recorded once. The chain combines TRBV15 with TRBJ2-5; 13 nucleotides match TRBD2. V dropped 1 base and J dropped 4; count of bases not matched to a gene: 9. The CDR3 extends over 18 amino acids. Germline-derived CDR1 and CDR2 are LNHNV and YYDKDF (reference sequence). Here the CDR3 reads CATSRVIGLAGAPETQYF. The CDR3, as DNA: TGTGCCACCAGCAGAGTAATAGGACTAGCGGGAGCCCCAGAGACCCAGTACTTC.

CDR3 nucleotides: TGTGCCAGCAGTGGAGAGGGCAATCAGCCCCAGCATTTT. Translation gives CASSGEGNQPQHF. This rearrangement joins TRBV2 to TRBJ1-5; D unresolved. CDR1 SNHLY and CDR2 FYNNEI come from the germline V gene. Trimming shortened V by 4 bases and J by 2 bases, and 6 bases separated the two germline ends. This CDR3 has 13 amino acids.

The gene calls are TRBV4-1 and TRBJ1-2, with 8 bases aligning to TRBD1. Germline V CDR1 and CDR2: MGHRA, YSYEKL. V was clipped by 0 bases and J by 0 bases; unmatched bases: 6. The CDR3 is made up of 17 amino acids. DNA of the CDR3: TGCGCCAGCAGCCAAGAGGGCGGGACAGGAACTAACTATGGCTACACCTTC. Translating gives CASSQEGGTGTNYGYTF.

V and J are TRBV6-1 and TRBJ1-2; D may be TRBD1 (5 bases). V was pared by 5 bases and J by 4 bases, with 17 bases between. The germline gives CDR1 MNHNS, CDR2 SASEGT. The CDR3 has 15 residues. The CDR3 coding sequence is TGTGCCAGCAGTCCTGGGGGAGGACTCGGCTATGGCTACACCTTC. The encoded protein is CASSPGGGLGYGYTF.

CDR3 sequence (DNA): TGTGCCAGCACCACAGGGGCAACTAATGAAAAACTGTTTTTT. Its translation is CASTTGATNEKLFF. The genes are TRBV28 and TRBJ1-4, with TRBD1 identical over 7 bases. After removal of 7 bases from V and 0 bases from J, the junction contained 2 bases not matched to a gene. Germline CDR1 reads MDHEN; CDR2 reads SYDVKM. The CDR3 runs to 14 residues.

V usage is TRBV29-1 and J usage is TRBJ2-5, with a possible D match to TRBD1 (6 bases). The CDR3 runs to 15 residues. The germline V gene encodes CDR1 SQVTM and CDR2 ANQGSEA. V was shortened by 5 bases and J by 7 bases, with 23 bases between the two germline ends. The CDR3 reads CSVMYSGTTFGTQYF. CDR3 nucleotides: TGCAGCGTTATGTATTCCGGGACAACCTTCGGGACCCAGTACTTC. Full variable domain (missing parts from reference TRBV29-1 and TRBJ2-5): SAVISQKPSRDICQRGTSLTIQCQVDSQVTMMFWYRQQPGQSLTLIATANQGSEATYESGFVIDKFPISRPNLTFSTLTVSNMSPEDSSIYLCSVMYSGTTFGTQYFGPGTRLLVL.

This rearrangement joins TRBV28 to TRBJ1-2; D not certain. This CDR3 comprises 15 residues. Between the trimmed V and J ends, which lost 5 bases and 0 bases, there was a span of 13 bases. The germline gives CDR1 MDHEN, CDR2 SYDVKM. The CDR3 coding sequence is TGTGCCAGCAGTACGACGGAGAATACTAACTATGGCTACACCTTC. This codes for CASSTTENTNYGYTF.

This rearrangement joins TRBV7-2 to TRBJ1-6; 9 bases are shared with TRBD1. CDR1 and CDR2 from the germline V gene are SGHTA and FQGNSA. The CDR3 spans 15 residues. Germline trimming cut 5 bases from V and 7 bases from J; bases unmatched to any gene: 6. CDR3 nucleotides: TGTGCCAGCAGCACAGGGACAGGGCGAAATTCACCCCTCCACTTT. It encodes CASSTGTGRNSPLHF.

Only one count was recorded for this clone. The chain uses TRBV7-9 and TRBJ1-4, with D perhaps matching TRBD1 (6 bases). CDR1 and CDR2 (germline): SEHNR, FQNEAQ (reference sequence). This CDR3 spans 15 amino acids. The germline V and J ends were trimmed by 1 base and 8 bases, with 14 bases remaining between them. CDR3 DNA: TGTGCCAGCAGCTTAGTGATGTTACAGGGAGAAAAACTGTTTTTT. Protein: CASSLVMLQGEKLFF.

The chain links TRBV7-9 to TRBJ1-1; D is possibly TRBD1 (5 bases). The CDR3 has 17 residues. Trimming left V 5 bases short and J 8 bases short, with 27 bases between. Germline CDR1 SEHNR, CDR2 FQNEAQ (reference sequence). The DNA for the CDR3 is TGTGCCAGCAGCCCGACGTCTTATGCAGGGTTCAGCGCCGAAGCTTTCTTT. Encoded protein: CASSPTSYAGFSAEAFF.

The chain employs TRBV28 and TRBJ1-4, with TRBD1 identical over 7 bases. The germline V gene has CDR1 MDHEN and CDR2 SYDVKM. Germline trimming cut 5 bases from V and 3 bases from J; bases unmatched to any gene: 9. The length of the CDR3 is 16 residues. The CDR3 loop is CASSRTGAAANEKLFF. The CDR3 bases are TGTGCCAGCAGTAGAACAGGGGCGGCGGCTAATGAAAAACTGTTTTTT. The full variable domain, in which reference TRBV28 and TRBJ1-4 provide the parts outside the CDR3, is DVKVTQSSRYLVKRTGEKVFLECVQDMDHENMFWYRQDPGLGLRLIYFSYDVKMKEKGDIPEGYSVSREKKERFSLILESASTNQTSMYLCASSRTGAAANEKLFFGSGTQLSVL.